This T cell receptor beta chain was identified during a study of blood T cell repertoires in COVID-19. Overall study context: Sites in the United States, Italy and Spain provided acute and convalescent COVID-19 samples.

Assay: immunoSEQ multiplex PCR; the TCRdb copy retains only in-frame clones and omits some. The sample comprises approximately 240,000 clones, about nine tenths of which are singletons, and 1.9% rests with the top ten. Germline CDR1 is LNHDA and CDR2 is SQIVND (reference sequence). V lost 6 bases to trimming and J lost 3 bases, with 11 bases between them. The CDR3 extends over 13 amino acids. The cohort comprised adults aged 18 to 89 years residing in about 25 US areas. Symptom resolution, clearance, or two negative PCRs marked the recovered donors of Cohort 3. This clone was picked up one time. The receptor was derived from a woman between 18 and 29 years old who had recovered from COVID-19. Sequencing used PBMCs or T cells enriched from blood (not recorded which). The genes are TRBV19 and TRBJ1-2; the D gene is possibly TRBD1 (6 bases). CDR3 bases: TGTGCCAGTAGGCCACAGGGAGACTATGGCTACACCTTC. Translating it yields CASRPQGDYGYTF.